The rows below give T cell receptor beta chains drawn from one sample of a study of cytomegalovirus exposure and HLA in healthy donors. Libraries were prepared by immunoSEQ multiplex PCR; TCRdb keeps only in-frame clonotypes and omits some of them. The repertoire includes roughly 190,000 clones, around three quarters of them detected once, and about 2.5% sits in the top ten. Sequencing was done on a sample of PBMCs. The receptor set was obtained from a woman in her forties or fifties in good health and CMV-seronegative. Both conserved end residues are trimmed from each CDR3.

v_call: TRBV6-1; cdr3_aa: ASSEGDSSYEQY
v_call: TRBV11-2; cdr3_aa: ASSHISRQGSEAF
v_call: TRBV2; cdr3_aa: ASRGTSLNNEQF
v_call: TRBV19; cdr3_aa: ASRSSLGASDTQY
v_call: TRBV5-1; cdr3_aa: ASSATLAGETQY
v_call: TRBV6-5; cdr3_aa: ASTSADTQY
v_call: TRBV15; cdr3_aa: ATSRSPPRGTSEKLF
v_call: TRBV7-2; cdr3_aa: ASSLVRGSRGLETQY
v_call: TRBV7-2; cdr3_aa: ASSPRTSGRSSYNEQF
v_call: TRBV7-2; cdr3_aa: ASSLALAGGEQY
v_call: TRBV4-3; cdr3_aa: ASSQTGQGNSPLH
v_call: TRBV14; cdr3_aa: ASSPPGGAGVYEQY
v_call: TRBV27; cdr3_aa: ASSLRAELVNYGYT
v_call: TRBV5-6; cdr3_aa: ASSLLAGIGSTIY
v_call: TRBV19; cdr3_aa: ASSSARALGTQY
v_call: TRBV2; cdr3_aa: ASSDPRDRGYNEQF
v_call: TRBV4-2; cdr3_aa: ASSQRGEKLF
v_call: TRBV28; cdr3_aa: ASSFGGGETQY
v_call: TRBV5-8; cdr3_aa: ASSFPGRDTEAF
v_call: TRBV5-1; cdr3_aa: ASSTVGTGIGNTEAF
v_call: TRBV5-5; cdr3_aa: ASSPGLQDEKLF
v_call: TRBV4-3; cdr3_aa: ASSQDSGGSGELF
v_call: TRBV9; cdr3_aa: ASSATSAPTDTQY
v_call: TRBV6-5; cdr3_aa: ASSYQEHYEQY
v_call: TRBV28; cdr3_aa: ASSPNPMTGSANYGYT
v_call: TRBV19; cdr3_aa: ASSMEGLAGIQETQY
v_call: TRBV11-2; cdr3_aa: ASSLSSGRSSYEQY
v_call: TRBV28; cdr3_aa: ASSPWTSGSTDTQY
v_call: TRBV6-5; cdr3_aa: ASSYSFGVNTEAF
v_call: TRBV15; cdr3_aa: ATSRDQRGLQETQY
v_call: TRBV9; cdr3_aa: ASSVEFEGASYGYT
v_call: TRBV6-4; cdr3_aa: ASSESRVGEQY
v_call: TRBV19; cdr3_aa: ARKKDRDYNEQF
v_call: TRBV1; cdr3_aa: TYPLPWRGRTEAF
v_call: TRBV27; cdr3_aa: ASRNIYEQY
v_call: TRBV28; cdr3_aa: ASTQGGGRLSYEQY
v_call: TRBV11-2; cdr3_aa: ASSLIGETGELF
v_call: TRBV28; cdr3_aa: ASSLGDYNQPQH
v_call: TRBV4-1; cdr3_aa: ASNQGGSSYEQY
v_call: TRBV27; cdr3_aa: ASSFQGGGKNIQY
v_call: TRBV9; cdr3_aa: ASSGLRDTYGYT
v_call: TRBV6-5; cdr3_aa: ASSYASQGRTQY
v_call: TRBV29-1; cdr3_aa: SVERELGEQY
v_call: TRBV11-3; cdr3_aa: ASSRSRGAQETQY
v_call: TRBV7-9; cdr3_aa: ASSAQGTGGGYT
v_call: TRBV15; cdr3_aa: ATTQRKLAGGPQETQY
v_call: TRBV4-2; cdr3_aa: ASSQDGGQPQH
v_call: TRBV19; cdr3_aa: ASSIVPGDQPQH
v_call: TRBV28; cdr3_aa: ASRMGQGFIELF
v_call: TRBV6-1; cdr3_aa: ASSDQKYRGGETQY
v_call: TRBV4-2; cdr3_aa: ASSQDSGGANEQF
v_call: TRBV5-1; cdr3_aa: ATRPTGSAADTQY
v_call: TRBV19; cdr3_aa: ASSRHGVSEKLF
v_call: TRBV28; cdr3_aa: ASEQAGRTQY